The 3 T cell receptor beta chains below all came from one sample that was sequenced in a study of blood T cell repertoires in COVID-19. TCRdb's copy holds only in-frame clones and misses some; the assay was immunoSEQ multiplex PCR. The repertoire includes about 200,000 clones, around 82% of them detected once, and around 5.4% sits in the top ten. Sequences were obtained from peripheral blood. The receptors derive from a woman between 65 and 79 years old with acute or convalescent COVID-19.

For the CDR3, the DNA is TGCGCCAGCAGCGTCCTGGGGGCAGGCACCGGGGAGCTGTTTTTT. It is translated as CASSVLGAGTGELFF. The chain combines TRBV5-1 with TRBJ2-2, with D possibly TRBD1 on 6 matching bases. Trimming removed 4 bases at V and 4 bases at J, with 14 bases between. Germline V gene data show CDR1 as SGHRS and CDR2 as YFSETQ. This CDR3 has 15 amino acids.

This rearrangement joins TRBV2 to TRBJ2-5, with 7 bases aligning to TRBD1. The CDR3 runs 17 residues. CDR1 SNHLY and CDR2 FYNNEI come from the germline V gene. J was trimmed by 2 bases and V by 3 bases; bases with no gene match: 12. The CDR3 sequence is CASSDPLTGYSQETQYF. The CDR3 nucleotides are TGTGCCAGCAGTGACCCCCTGACAGGGTACTCACAAGAGACCCAGTACTTC.

The chain couples TRBV19 to TRBJ1-3; 7 nucleotides align to TRBD1. The CDR3 consists of 14 residues. The germline gives CDR1 LNHDA, CDR2 SQIVND (reference sequence). V lost 6 bases to trimming and J lost 3 bases; unmatched junction nucleotides: 5. The CDR3 nucleotides are TGTGCCAGTAGCACGACAGGGATTGGAAACACCATATATTTT. It translates to CASSTTGIGNTIYF.